This TCR beta chain was sequenced for a study of beta chain features in type 1 diabetes. Sequenced material consisted of expressed TCRB transcripts (all of the isolated RNA was reverse transcribed). Assay used: immunoSEQ multiplex PCR; TCRdb lists only in-frame clones, some missing. The sample has about 360,000 clones; 10% to 15% are singletons. This clone has a handful of counts. J lost 3 bases, V lost 3 bases, and 10 bases had no gene match. The CDR3 totals 17 residues. CDR1 is MGHRA, CDR2 YSYEKL, per germline. This clonotype was sampled from a young man in good health. Sequenced input: naive CD4+ T cells from blood. The J gene is TRBJ2-2, the V gene TRBV4-1; TRBD2 aligns across 7 bases. CDR3 in amino acids: CASSHVSGLADTGELFF. The DNA for the CDR3 is TGCGCCAGCAGCCACGTCTCCGGGCTAGCGGACACCGGGGAGCTGTTTTTT.